The source of this T cell receptor beta chain is a study of identical twins. Carrying unique molecular identifiers, the cDNA also gained a universal primer site through template switching. TCRdb itself ran the 5' RACE reads through MiXCR, one entry per CDR3 protein. Here the sample spans 400,000 to 500,000 distinct CDR3 sequences, less than 20% being singletons. CDR3 length: 14 amino acids. Germline assignment: CDR1 SQVTM and CDR2 ANQGSEA. V shed 4 bases, J shed 2 bases, and the junction held 3 bases outside the gene matches. This chain uses TRBV29-1 with TRBJ2-5; 11 bases line up with TRBD1. Sequencing used naive T cells sorted from blood. This clonotype originated in a man in his fifties or sixties in good health. The CDR3 is CSVGTGGGQETQYF. Here the CDR3 DNA reads TGCAGCGTTGGGACAGGGGGCGGACAAGAGACCCAGTACTTC.